The T cell receptor beta chain described here comes from a study of cytomegalovirus exposure and HLA in healthy donors (dated 2017 in TCRdb). About the study as a whole: According to a later analysis, one platform produced both the 100 to 150 validation repertoires and the 730 or so repertoires of the first cohort. The study was designed to test whether signatures of past pathogen exposure could be identified by cataloging public T cell receptors. In addition to the first cohort of 500 to 850 subjects, a separate validation cohort of 100 to 150 different subjects was used. High-throughput TCR immunosequencing, statistical association of individual TCRs with disease status, and machine learning were combined to predict cytomegalovirus infection status. Study-wide findings and limitations: The study listed 164 TCR beta chains as associated with cytomegalovirus. A later analysis found that TCRs clustered in the first cohort also tended to co-occur in the roughly 120 validation repertoires, with roughly 95% of cluster scores above 0. The validation cohort had no HLA typing available for a later analysis, so co-occurrence within that cohort was assessed over all 130 or so repertoires. Across donors, most TCR sequences were observed very rarely, whereas some public TCRs were present in many individuals. In both the original and validation cohorts, the classifier was reported to diagnose cytomegalovirus status with high specificity and sensitivity. A few of the identified cytomegalovirus-associated TCR beta chains were confirmed in vitro to be specific for cytomegalovirus antigens. The authors suggested that the approach could potentially be extended to other disease states and immunological phenotypes.

The library relied on the immunoSEQ multiplex PCR assay. The paper's data handling went like this. To diagnose cytomegalovirus status from the catalog of TCR beta chain sequences, a statistical classification framework was built. TCRdb stores this immuneACCESS table with in-frame sequences only. Part of the clones is absent; in the studies checked, under half of the shortfall reflects unresolved V genes, and no reason is known for the rest. D and trimming come from the DNA, and the V and J calls and clone size come from that table. The sample table shows about 120,000 clones, and approximately 87% are seen once. The top ten constitute 1.4% to 1.5% of the sample. This clone was found a few times. Its antigen is still unknown. No quality values exist for individual bases; no much larger clone is one base distant. From the cysteine through the phenylalanine, the CDR3 covers 14 amino acids. Here the CDR3 DNA is all that survives: 42 bases in frame from base 1. Sequences GTSNPN (CDR1) and SVGIG (CDR2) are obtained from the germline V gene (reference sequence).

The donors were included in the validation cohort of 90 to 150 subjects, a group kept apart from the roughly 610-subject first cohort. The chain was built from TRBV30 and TRBJ2-2; TRBD1 agrees with 7 junctional bases. Sequencing input: PBMCs. The receptor comes from a woman in her thirties in good health and CMV-seropositive. CDR3 region: CASGTDTNTGELFF. DNA sequence: TGTGCTTCCGGGACAGATACAAACACCGGGGAGCTGTTTTTT. Where the CDR3 stops, the reference TRBV30 and TRBJ2-2 genes take over; the full variable domain is SQTIHQWPATLVQPVGSPLSLECTVEGTSNPNLYWYRQAAGRGLQLLFYSVGIGQISSEVPQNLSASRPQDRQFILSSKKLLLSDSGFYLCASGTDTNTGELFFGEGSRLTVL.